These 6 T cell receptor beta chains were all obtained from the same sample, sequenced in a study of OX40 agonist ivuxolimab in advanced cancers. TCRdb's copy holds only in-frame clones and misses some; the assay was immunoSEQ multiplex PCR. The sample gives approximately 160,000 clones, around 94% of which show up once; about 0.3% is in the top ten. The specimen comprised CD4+ or CD8+ T cells sorted from blood, sampled in a trial of the OX40 agonist ivuxolimab. These receptors all stem from an adult with an advanced solid tumor such as melanoma, head and neck, liver or kidney cancer.

The chain employs TRBV11-2 and TRBJ1-2, with 7 bases that match TRBD1. Unmatched junction bases numbered 3, after V lost 2 bases and J lost 3 bases. CDR3 length equals 14 residues. Per the germline V gene, CDR1 is SGHAT and CDR2 is FQNNGV. CDR3 residues: CASSLYRGDYGYTF. The CDR3 coding sequence is TGTGCCAGCAGCTTATACAGGGGAGACTATGGCTACACCTTC.

The chain carries TRBV19 and TRBJ2-3, with 7 bases matching TRBD1. The V gene end was trimmed by 6 bases and the J gene end by 4 bases; junction bases not matched to a gene: 13. The germline V gene has CDR1 LNHDA and CDR2 SQIVND (reference sequence). The CDR3 is 16 amino acids. This CDR3 reads CASRRDSLLQADTQYF. The CDR3 DNA sequence: TGTGCCAGTAGACGGGACAGCCTCCTCCAGGCAGATACGCAGTATTTT.

The J gene is TRBJ2-1, the V gene TRBV6-1; 9 positions match TRBD2. The germline gives CDR1 MNHNS, CDR2 SASEGT. The trim removed 4 bases at V and 0 bases at J, leaving 1 base unmatched. This CDR3 has 15 residues. The CDR3 coding sequence is TGTGCCAGCAGTGCTAGCGGGATCTCCTACAATGAGCAGTTCTTC. Its protein is CASSASGISYNEQFF.

The genes are TRBV7-9 and TRBJ2-1, with 8 positions matching TRBD2. J was trimmed by 6 bases and V by 1 base; bases with no gene match: 5. Germline assignment: CDR1 SEHNR and CDR2 FQNEAQ (reference sequence). The CDR3 sequence is 15 residues long. The CDR3 loop is CASSLGGLGPNEQFF. DNA for the CDR3: TGTGCCAGCAGCTTAGGGGGACTAGGCCCCAATGAGCAGTTCTTC.

The V gene is TRBV27, the J gene TRBJ2-3, with D unresolved. This CDR3 is 13 amino acids long. The V and J ends lost 7 bases and 2 bases respectively, with 10 bases between them. Germline V gene lookup returns CDR1 MNHEY and CDR2 SMNVEV (reference sequence). As DNA, the CDR3 is TGTGCCAGCAATTCGGTCCTCACAGATACGCAGTATTTT. Translating gives CASNSVLTDTQYF.

The V call is TRBV5-1, the J call TRBJ2-7; D gene uncertain. Germline V gives CDR1 SGHRS, CDR2 YFSETQ. V was trimmed by 4 bases and J by 3 bases, leaving 8 bases between them. This CDR3 has 12 residues. This CDR3 reads CASSRTLYEQYF. The CDR3 nucleotides read TGCGCCAGCAGCAGGACCCTCTACGAGCAGTACTTC.